Shown below are 14 T cell receptor beta chains from a single sample sequenced in a study of blood T cells in healthy people across ages. It was with a sample-barcoded 5' primer and a J-beta primer mix that a second PCR of roughly 7 to 12 cycles was run. TCRdb recomputed calls from the 5' RACE reads with MiXCR, one row per CDR3 protein. Among approximately 960,000 distinct CDR3 sequences listed, about 27% were seen once. A further study also used this sample, focusing on T cells of mothers and their children.

Sequenced: blood. These receptors were obtained from a woman in her thirties or forties in good health.

This clonotype has ten or more counts. The gene calls are TRBV7-2 and TRBJ1-2; maybe TRBD1 (6 bases). The V end lost 1 base, the J end lost 4 bases, and 10 bases lay between the germline ends. This CDR3 comprises 14 residues. CDR1 and CDR2 from the germline V gene are SGHTA and FQGNSA. The CDR3 spells CASSLETGIYGYTF. CDR3 sequence (DNA): TGTGCCAGCAGCTTAGAAACAGGGATCTATGGCTACACCTTC.

A note on this clonotype: One end of the junction varies from germline; a read error may be responsible. This chain links TRBV5-1 with TRBJ1-6, with 8 bases that match TRBD1. The germline gives CDR1 SGHRS, CDR2 YFSETQ. The CDR3 loop spans 15 amino acids. CDR3 sequence reads: CTSSIRTGQDSPLHF. The CDR3 DNA follows: TGCACCAGCAGCATCAGGACAGGGCAGGATTCACCCCTCCACTTT.

V is TRBV2 and J is TRBJ1-5; D gene ambiguous. V gave up 8 bases and J gave up 0 bases, with 5 bases separating them. This CDR3 is built from 12 residues. Germline V gives CDR1 SNHLY, CDR2 FYNNEI. CDR3 protein: CASADSNQPQHF. The DNA of the CDR3 is TGTGCCAGCGCCGATAGCAATCAGCCCCAGCATTTT.

In this sample, this clonotype turned up a few times. V usage is TRBV5-1 and J usage is TRBJ2-7; 11 nucleotides agree with TRBD1. The last part of the DNA fits TRBJ2-5 better; the J call may be wrong. The CDR3 length is 19 residues. Germline values: CDR1 SGHRS, CDR2 YFSETQ. The CDR3 region is CASSLGSGSIGQGAGTQYF. In DNA, the CDR3 is TGCGCCAGCAGCCTCGGGAGTGGTTCGATTGGACAGGGGGCTGGGACCCAGTACTTC.

This sequence joins TRBV20-1 and TRBJ2-1; 8 bases agree with TRBD2. In germline, CDR1 is DFQATT, CDR2 SNEGSKA (reference sequence). The CDR3 is 16 amino acids. With 0 bases clipped from V and 4 bases from J, the junction kept 8 bases outside the gene matches. The CDR3 loop is CSARDYSGGRYNEQFF. For the CDR3, the DNA is TGCAGTGCTAGAGATTACAGCGGGGGCCGTTACAATGAGCAGTTCTTC.

The rearrangement uses TRBV29-1 and TRBJ2-3; 10 bases align to TRBD1. This CDR3 has 15 residues. Per germline, CDR1 SQVTM and CDR2 ANQGSEA. J was trimmed by 8 bases and V by 6 bases; bases with no gene match: 14. The CDR3 coding sequence is TGCAGCGTCGCCCGGGACAGGGGAAGGAGAGCTACGCAGTATTTT. Translated, it gives CSVARDRGRRATQYF.

The rearrangement uses TRBV20-1 and TRBJ2-1; 14 bases match TRBD2. The CDR3 length is 19 residues. With V trimmed by 5 bases and J by 0 bases, 12 bases remained unmatched. The germline CDR1 and CDR2 sequences are DFQATT and SNEGSKA (reference sequence). CDR3 in amino acids: CSAPPGLAGGSDSYNEQFF. CDR3 bases: TGCAGTGCTCCACCTGGACTAGCGGGGGGCTCTGACTCCTACAATGAGCAGTTCTTC.

The chain has TRBV5-1 and TRBJ1-4; D is unresolved. CDR3 size: 13 residues. The V end lost 6 bases, the J end lost 2 bases, and 8 bases lay between the germline ends. Germline V gives CDR1 SGHRS, CDR2 YFSETQ. DNA of the CDR3: TGCGCCAGCACCCCTTCCACTAATGAAAAACTGTTTTTT. It codes for CASTPSTNEKLFF.

CDR3 region: CSASQGSGQYF. The CDR3 nucleotides read TGCAGTGCTAGTCAGGGGTCGGGGCAGTACTTC. The rearrangement uses TRBV20-1 and TRBJ2-5, with D possibly being TRBD1 (6 bases). The CDR3 sequence is 11 residues long. The V gene's germline CDR1 is DFQATT and CDR2 SNEGSKA (reference sequence). The germline V and J ends were trimmed by 3 bases and 11 bases, with 13 bases remaining between them.

The chain joins TRBV24-1 to TRBJ2-5, with 8 positions matching TRBD1. CDR1 and CDR2 from the germline V gene are KGHDR and SFDVKD. The V gene end was trimmed by 7 bases and the J gene end by 4 bases; junction bases not matched to a gene: 13. The CDR3 is made up of 16 amino acids. The chain's CDR3 is CATRSSPGQGSETQYF. The CDR3 nucleotides are TGTGCCACCAGGAGCTCCCCCGGACAGGGATCAGAGACCCAGTACTTC.

This clonotype was observed a few times. V and J are TRBV20-1 and TRBJ2-7; TRBD2 matches 14 bases. Trimming cost V 5 bases and J 5 bases; bases outside gene matches: 8. The CDR3 covers 15 residues. Germline-derived CDR1 and CDR2 are DFQATT and SNEGSKA (reference sequence). The CDR3 sequence is CSAEKSGLAGDEQYF. The CDR3 bases are TGCAGTGCTGAGAAATCGGGACTAGCGGGAGACGAGCAGTACTTC.

Ten or more counts support this clonotype. The J gene is TRBJ1-2, the V gene TRBV30; a weak D match, TRBD1 (6 bases). The germline V and J ends were trimmed by 2 bases and 4 bases, with 14 bases remaining between them. From germline, CDR1 is GTSNPN and CDR2 SVGIG (reference sequence). This CDR3 region has 14 residues. The CDR3 DNA reads TGTGCCTGGAGTAGGGGGGCGCGTAGCTATGGCTACACCTTC. Protein sequence: CAWSRGARSYGYTF.

Concerning this clonotype: With a much larger clone just one base away, this may be a read error. The V gene is TRBV2, the J gene TRBJ2-7, with D hard to call. V lost 10 bases to trimming and J lost 0 bases, with 19 bases between them. CDR1 and CDR2 from the germline V gene are SNHLY and FYNNEI. The CDR3 runs 15 residues. CDR3 loop: CAIIGPVRSSYEQYF. In DNA, the CDR3 is TGTGCCATTATCGGCCCGGTCCGAAGCTCCTACGAGCAGTACTTC.

Comment on this clonotype: This may be a read error: a much more frequent sequence differs by one nucleotide. This CDR3 reads CASSLTLGRGREAQYF. DNA of the CDR3: TGTGCCAGCAGCTTAACGCTGGGCAGGGGAAGGGAGGCCCAGTACTTC. The chain couples TRBV7-2 to TRBJ2-5, with D perhaps given as TRBD1 or TRBD2 (6 bases each). The CDR3 totals 16 residues. CDR1 and CDR2 from the germline V gene are SGHTA and FQGNSA. The V and J ends lost 2 bases and 9 bases respectively, with 22 bases between them.